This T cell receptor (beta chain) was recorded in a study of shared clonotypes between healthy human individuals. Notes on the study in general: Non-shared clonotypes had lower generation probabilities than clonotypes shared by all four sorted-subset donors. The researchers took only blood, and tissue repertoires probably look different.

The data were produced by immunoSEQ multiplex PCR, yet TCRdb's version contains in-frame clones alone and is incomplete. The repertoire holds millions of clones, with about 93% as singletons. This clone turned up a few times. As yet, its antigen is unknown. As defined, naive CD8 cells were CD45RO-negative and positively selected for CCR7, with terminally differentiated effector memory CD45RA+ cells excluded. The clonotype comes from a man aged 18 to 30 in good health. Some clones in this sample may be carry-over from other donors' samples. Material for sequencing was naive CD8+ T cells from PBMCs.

Here the CDR3 DNA reads TGTGCCAGCTGGACTAGGGGGCAGCTCGATGGCTACACCTTC. Translation gives CASWTRGQLDGYTF. This rearrangement joins TRBV4-2 to TRBJ1-2, with 7 bases identical to TRBD1. CDR1 and CDR2 (germline): LGHNA, YNFKEQ. The CDR3 consists of 14 residues. The ends lost 8 bases at V and 6 bases at J; junction bases unmatched: 12.